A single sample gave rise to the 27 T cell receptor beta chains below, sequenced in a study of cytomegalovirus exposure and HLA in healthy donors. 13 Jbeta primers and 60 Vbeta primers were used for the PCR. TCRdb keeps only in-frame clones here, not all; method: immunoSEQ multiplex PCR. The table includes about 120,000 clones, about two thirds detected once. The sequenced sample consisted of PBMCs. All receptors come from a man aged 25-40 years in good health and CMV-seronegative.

CDR3 sequence: CASSLTGSTEAFF. CDR3 DNA: TGTGCCAGCAGCTTGACAGGTAGCACTGAAGCTTTCTTT. The rearrangement uses TRBV5-4 and TRBJ1-1, with D maybe TRBD1 (5 bases). CDR1 and CDR2 (germline): SGHNT, YYREEE (reference sequence). There are 13 residues in the CDR3. The V end was cut by 1 base, the J end by 4 bases, with 8 bases between.

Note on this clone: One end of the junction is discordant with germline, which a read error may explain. CDR3 nucleotide sequence: TGCGCCAGCAGCCCGCAGACAGGCCGAAGAATGAACACTGAAGCTTCCTTT. It yields the protein CASSPQTGRRMNTEASF. The gene calls are TRBV4-1 and TRBJ1-1; a possible D gene is TRBD1 (6 bases). Germline CDR1 and CDR2: MGHRA and YSYEKL. CDR3 length equals 17 residues.

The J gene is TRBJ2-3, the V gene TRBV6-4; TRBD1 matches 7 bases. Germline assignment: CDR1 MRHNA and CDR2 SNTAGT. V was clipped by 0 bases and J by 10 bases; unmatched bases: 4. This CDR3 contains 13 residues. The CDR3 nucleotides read TGTGCCAGCAGTGACTCTTTAGGGGGCTCGCAGTATTTT. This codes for CASSDSLGGSQYF.

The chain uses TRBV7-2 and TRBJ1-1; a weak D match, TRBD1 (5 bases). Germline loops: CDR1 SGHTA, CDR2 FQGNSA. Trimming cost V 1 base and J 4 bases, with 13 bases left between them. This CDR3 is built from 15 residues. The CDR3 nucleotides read TGTGCCAGCAGCTTAGGCTCAGGGCTGGGCACTGAAGCTTTCTTT. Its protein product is CASSLGSGLGTEAFF. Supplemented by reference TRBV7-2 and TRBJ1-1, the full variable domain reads GAGVSQSPSNKVTEKGKDVELRCDPISGHTALYWYRQSLGQGLEFLIYFQGNSAPDKSGLPSDRFSAERTGGSVSTLTIQRTQQEDSAVYLCASSLGSGLGTEAFFGQGTRLTVV.

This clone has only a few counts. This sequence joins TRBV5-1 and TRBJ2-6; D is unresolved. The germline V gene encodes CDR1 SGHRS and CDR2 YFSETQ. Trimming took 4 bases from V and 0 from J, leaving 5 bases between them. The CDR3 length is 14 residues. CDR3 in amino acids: CASSDSSGANVLTF. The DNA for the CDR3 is TGCGCCAGCAGCGATAGCTCTGGGGCCAACGTCCTGACTTTC.

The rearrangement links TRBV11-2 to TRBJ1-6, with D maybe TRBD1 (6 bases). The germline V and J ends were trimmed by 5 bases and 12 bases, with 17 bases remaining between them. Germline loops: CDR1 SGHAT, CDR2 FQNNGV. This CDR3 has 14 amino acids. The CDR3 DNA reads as TGTGCCAGCAGCCGACAGGCTAATACTTTACCCCTCCACTTT. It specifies CASSRQANTLPLHF.

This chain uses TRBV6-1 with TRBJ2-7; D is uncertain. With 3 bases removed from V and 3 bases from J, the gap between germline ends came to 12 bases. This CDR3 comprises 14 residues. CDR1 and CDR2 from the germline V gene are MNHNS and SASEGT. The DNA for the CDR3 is TGTGCCAGCAGTGAGGTCGGAGCCTTCTACGAGCAGTACTTC. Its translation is CASSEVGAFYEQYF.

The chain's CDR3 is CASSFSGSVEKLFF. In nucleotides, the CDR3 is TGCGCCAGCAGCTTTTCGGGTTCTGTCGAAAAACTGTTTTTT. V usage is TRBV5-1 and J usage is TRBJ1-4; D remains unclear. This CDR3 is built from 14 residues. The V gene's germline CDR1 is SGHRS and CDR2 YFSETQ. Trimming removed 2 bases from V and 8 bases from J, with 13 bases in between.

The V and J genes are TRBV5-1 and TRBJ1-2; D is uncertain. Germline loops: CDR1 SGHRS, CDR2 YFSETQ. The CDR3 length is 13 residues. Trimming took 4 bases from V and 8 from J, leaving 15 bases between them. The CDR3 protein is CASSTGEAEGYTF. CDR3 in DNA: TGCGCCAGCAGCACTGGGGAGGCTGAGGGCTACACCTTC.

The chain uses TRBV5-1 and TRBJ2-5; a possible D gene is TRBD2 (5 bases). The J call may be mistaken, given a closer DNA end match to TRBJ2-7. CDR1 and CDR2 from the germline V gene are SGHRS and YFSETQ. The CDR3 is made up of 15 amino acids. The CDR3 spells CASSLGSGLTYEQYF. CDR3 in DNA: TGCGCCAGCAGCTTGGGGAGCGGCCTCACCTACGAGCAGTACTTC.

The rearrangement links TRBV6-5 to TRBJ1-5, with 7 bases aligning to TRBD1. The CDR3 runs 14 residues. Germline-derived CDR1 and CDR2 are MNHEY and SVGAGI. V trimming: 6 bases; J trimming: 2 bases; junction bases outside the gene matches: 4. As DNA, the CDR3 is TGTGCCAGCAGCCAGACAGGGCGCAATCAGCCCCAGCATTTT. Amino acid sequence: CASSQTGRNQPQHF.

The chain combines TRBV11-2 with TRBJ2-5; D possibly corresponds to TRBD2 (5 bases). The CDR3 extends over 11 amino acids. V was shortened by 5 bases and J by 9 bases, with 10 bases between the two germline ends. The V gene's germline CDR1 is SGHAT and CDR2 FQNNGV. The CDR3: CASSDTRAQYF. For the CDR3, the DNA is TGTGCCAGCAGCGACACTAGGGCCCAGTACTTC.

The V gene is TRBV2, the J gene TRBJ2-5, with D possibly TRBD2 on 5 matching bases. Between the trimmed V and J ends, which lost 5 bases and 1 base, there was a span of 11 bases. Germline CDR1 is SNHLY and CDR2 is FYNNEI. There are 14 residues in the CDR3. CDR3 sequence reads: CASSPPGSQETQYF. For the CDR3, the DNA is TGTGCCAGCAGTCCCCCGGGATCCCAAGAGACCCAGTACTTC.

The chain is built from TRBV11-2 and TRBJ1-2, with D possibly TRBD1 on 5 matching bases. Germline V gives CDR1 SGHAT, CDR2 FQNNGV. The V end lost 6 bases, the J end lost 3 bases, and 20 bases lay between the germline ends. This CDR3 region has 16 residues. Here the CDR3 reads CASRVAGGIVDYGYTF. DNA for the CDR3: TGTGCCAGCAGGGTCGCTGGGGGGATTGTAGACTATGGCTACACCTTC.

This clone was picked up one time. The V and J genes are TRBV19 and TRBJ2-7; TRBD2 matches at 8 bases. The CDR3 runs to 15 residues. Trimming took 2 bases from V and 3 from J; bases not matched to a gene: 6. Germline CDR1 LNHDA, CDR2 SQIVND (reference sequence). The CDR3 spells CASSIRGGLNYEQYF. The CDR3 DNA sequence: TGTGCCAGTAGTATACGCGGGGGGCTAAACTACGAGCAGTACTTC.

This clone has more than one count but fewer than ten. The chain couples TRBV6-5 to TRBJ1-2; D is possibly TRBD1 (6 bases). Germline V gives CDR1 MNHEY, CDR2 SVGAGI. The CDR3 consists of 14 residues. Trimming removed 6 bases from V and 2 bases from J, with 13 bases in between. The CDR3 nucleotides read TGTGCCAGCAGCCTGAACAGGGCCAACTATGGCTACACCTTC. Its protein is CASSLNRANYGYTF.

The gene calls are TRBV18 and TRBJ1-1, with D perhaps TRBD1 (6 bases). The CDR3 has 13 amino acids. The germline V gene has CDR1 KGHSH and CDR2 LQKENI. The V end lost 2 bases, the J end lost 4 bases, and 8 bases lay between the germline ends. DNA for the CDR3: TGTGCCAGCTCACCAAGGGGGTCCACTGAAGCTTTCTTT. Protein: CASSPRGSTEAFF. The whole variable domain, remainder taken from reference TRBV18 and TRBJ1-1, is NAGVMQNPRHLVRRRGQEARLRCSPMKGHSHVYWYRQLPEEGLKFMVYLQKENIIDESGMPKERFSAEFPKEGPSILRIQQVVRGDSAAYFCASSPRGSTEAFFGQGTRLTVV.

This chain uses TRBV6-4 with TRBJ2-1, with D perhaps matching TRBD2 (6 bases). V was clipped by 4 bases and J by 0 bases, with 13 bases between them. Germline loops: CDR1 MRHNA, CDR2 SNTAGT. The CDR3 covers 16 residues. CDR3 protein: CASSGQLASSYNEQFF. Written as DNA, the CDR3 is TGTGCCAGCAGTGGACAACTAGCCTCCTCCTACAATGAGCAGTTCTTC.

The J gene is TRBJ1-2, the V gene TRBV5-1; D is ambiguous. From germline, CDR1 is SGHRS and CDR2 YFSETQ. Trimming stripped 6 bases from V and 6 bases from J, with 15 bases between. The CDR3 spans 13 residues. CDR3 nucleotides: TGCGCCAGCATAGGTAGGGAGGGTGATGGCTACACCTTC. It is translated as CASIGREGDGYTF.

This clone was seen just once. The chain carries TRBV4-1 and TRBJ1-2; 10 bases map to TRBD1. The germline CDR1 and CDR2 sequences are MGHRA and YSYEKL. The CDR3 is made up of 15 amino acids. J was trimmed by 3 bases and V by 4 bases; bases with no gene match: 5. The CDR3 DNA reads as TGCGCCAGCAGCCGCCAGGACAGGGGGGACTATGGCTACACCTTC. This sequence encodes CASSRQDRGDYGYTF.

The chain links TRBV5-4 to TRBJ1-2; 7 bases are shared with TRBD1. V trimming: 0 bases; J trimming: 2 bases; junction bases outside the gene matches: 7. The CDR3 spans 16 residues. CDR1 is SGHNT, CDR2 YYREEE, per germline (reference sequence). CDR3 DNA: TGTGCCAGCAGCTTGGAGCCGAGGACAGGAAACTATGGCTACACCTTC. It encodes CASSLEPRTGNYGYTF.

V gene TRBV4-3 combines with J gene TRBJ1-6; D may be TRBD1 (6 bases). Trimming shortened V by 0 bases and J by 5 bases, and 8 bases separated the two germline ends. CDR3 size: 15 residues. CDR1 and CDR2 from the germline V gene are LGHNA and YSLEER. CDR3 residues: CASSQDTGNNSPLHF. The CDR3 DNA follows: TGCGCCAGCAGCCAAGACACAGGGAATAATTCACCCCTCCACTTT.

The CDR3 loop reads CASSLVVQSYEQYF. CDR3 DNA: TGTGCCAGCAGCTTAGTGGTACAGTCCTACGAGCAGTACTTC. The rearrangement joins TRBV7-9 to TRBJ2-7; D gene ambiguous. This CDR3 comprises 14 residues. Looked up from germline, CDR1 is SEHNR and CDR2 is FQNEAQ (reference sequence). Trimming took off 1 base at V and 1 base at J, with 8 bases between the two ends.

This CDR3 is CASNRDRQYEQYF. The CDR3 DNA reads as TGTGCCAGCAACAGGGACAGGCAGTACGAGCAGTACTTC. The rearrangement uses TRBV6-1 and TRBJ2-7, with 8 nucleotides matching TRBD1. Germline V CDR1 and CDR2: MNHNS, SASEGT. This CDR3 comprises 13 residues. The trim removed 7 bases at V and 4 bases at J, leaving 6 bases unmatched.

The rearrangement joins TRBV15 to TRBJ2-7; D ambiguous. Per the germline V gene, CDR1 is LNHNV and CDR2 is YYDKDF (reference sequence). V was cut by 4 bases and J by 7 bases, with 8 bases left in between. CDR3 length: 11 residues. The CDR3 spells CATSIGWEQYF. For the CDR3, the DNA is TGTGCCACCAGCATCGGGTGGGAGCAGTACTTC.

The CDR3 is CASSPSETGITEAFF. In nucleotides, the CDR3 is TGTGCCAGCTCACCCTCTGAGACAGGGATCACTGAAGCTTTCTTT. The V gene is TRBV18, the J gene TRBJ1-1, with 7 bases aligning to TRBD1. The CDR3 is 15 residues long. CDR1 KGHSH and CDR2 LQKENI come from the germline V gene. After removal of 3 bases from V and 4 bases from J, the junction contained 8 bases not matched to a gene.

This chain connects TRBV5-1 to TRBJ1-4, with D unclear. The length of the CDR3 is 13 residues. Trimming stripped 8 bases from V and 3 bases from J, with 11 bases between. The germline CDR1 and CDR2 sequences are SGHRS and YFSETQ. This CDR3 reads CASTIGANEKLFF. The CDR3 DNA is TGCGCCAGTACCATAGGAGCTAATGAAAAACTGTTTTTT.